The 28 T cell receptor beta chains listed next were all sequenced from one sample in a study of a mutant IDH1 vaccine in newly diagnosed glioma. This sample's time point: week 5, during vaccination. Every vaccination contained 300 ug of the mutant IDH1 20-mer peptide and was paired with topical imiquimod. This table comes from immunoSEQ multiplex PCR, and its TCRdb copy is limited to in-frame clones, with some not included. This sample has roughly 42,000 clones, with 80% to 90% found just once. These receptors have no identified antigens. The input for sequencing was PBMCs, taken from a glioma patient whose treatment included an IDH1 peptide vaccine. These receptor sequences come from a man in his forties with glioma.

The V and J genes are TRBV18 and TRBJ2-5; 8 bases are a match to TRBD1. V lost 6 bases and J lost 5; bases outside the gene matches: 11. This CDR3 has 15 residues. Germline V gene lookup returns CDR1 KGHSH and CDR2 LQKENI. The CDR3 sequence is CASSKSRDRLETQYF. In nucleotides, the CDR3 is TGTGCCAGCTCTAAATCACGGGACAGGTTGGAGACCCAGTACTTC. Looking up the rest from reference TRBV18 and TRBJ2-5 gives the full variable domain: NAGVMQNPRHLVRRRGQEARLRCSPMKGHSHVYWYRQLPEEGLKFMVYLQKENIIDESGMPKERFSAEFPKEGPSILRIQQVVRGDSAAYFCASSKSRDRLETQYFGPGTRLLVL.

The rearrangement uses TRBV18 and TRBJ1-3, with 7 bases identical to TRBD1. Germline V gives CDR1 KGHSH, CDR2 LQKENI. V lost 11 bases, J lost 2 bases, and 6 bases stayed unmatched. This CDR3 has 13 amino acids. In DNA form, the CDR3 reads TGTGCCCAGGGGGACTCTCCTGGAAACACCATATATTTT. Encoded protein: CAQGDSPGNTIYF.

The chain recombines TRBV6-5 with TRBJ2-1, with unresolved D. The V and J ends lost 6 bases and 10 bases respectively, with 16 bases between them. The germline gives CDR1 MNHEY, CDR2 SVGAGI. The CDR3 contains 13 residues. The CDR3 DNA follows: TGTGCCAGCAGCTCCTCGGAGCTTGGGGAGCAGTTCTTC. Translated, it gives CASSSSELGEQFF.

The CDR3 is CATSDSLTYNEQFF. CDR3 DNA: TGTGCCACCAGCGACTCCTTGACCTACAATGAGCAGTTCTTC. V usage is TRBV15 and J usage is TRBJ2-1; D not certain. Germline assignment: CDR1 LNHNV and CDR2 YYDKDF (reference sequence). The CDR3 consists of 14 residues. The V end was cut by 5 bases, the J end by 2 bases, with 10 bases between.

The chain's CDR3 is CASSLEAARTYEQYF. DNA of the CDR3: TGTGCCAGCAGCTTAGAGGCAGCTCGCACTTACGAGCAGTACTTC. The rearrangement joins TRBV11-2 to TRBJ2-7; the D is unclear. The CDR3 length is 15 residues. Germline CDR1 reads SGHAT; CDR2 reads FQNNGV. The V gene lost 0 bases and the J gene lost 4 bases, with 13 bases spanning the gap.

The rearrangement uses TRBV10-3 and TRBJ2-1; D is ambiguous. The CDR3 loop spans 17 amino acids. Germline CDR1 is ENHRY and CDR2 is SYGVKD. V shed 2 bases and J shed 0 bases, with 14 bases lying between them. The CDR3 DNA sequence: TGTGCCATCAGTGAGCCGGGCGATTCAAGCTCCTACAATGAGCAGTTCTTC. Translating it yields CAISEPGDSSSYNEQFF.

The rearrangement links TRBV5-4 to TRBJ2-7; D may be TRBD1 (6 bases). The V and J ends lost 4 bases and 7 bases respectively, with 9 bases between them. This CDR3 has 11 amino acids. Germline V lookup: CDR1 SGHNT, CDR2 YYREEE (reference sequence). The CDR3 DNA is TGTGCCAGCAGCGTACAGGGTGAGCAGTACTTC. It yields the protein CASSVQGEQYF.

The chain combines TRBV11-2 with TRBJ2-7, with 10 bases lining up with TRBD2. This CDR3 is 14 amino acids long. Germline V gives CDR1 SGHAT, CDR2 FQNNGV. Trimming took 5 bases from V and 10 from J; bases not matched to a gene: 11. CDR3 region: CASSPLAGDWQQYF. The CDR3 DNA is TGTGCCAGCAGCCCTCTAGCGGGAGACTGGCAACAGTACTTC.

This rearrangement joins TRBV7-2 to TRBJ1-5; no firm D call. Germline loops: CDR1 SGHTA, CDR2 FQGNSA. V was shortened by 3 bases and J by 5 bases, with 5 bases between the two germline ends. The CDR3 totals 12 residues. The CDR3 reads CASSLGYQPQHF. CDR3 DNA sequence: TGTGCCAGCAGCTTGGGATATCAGCCCCAGCATTTT. The variable domain in full, with the rest retrieved from reference TRBV7-2 and TRBJ1-5, is GAGVSQSPSNKVTEKGKDVELRCDPISGHTALYWYRQSLGQGLEFLIYFQGNSAPDKSGLPSDRFSAERTGGSVSTLTIQRTQQEDSAVYLCASSLGYQPQHFGDGTRLSIL.

This chain links TRBV6-5 with TRBJ2-7; the D is unclear. The V end lost 8 bases, the J end lost 3 bases, and 8 bases lay between the germline ends. The CDR3 spans 11 residues. Germline V gene sequence: CDR1 MNHEY, CDR2 SVGAGI. The CDR3 DNA reads as TGTGCCAGCTACGGGCACTACGAGCAGTACTTC. It translates to CASYGHYEQYF.

This clone came up once. J is TRBJ1-3 and V is TRBV9; a weak D match, TRBD1 (5 bases). The CDR3 is made up of 14 amino acids. Trimming pared 2 bases from V and 8 bases from J, leaving 14 bases between. Germline CDR1 and CDR2: SGDLS and YYNGEE. In DNA form, the CDR3 reads TGTGCCAGCAGCGTGAGAACGACGGGGGACACCATATATTTT. It yields the protein CASSVRTTGDTIYF. Drawing the rest from reference TRBV9 and TRBJ1-3, the complete variable domain is DSGVTQTPKHLITATGQRVTLRCSPRSGDLSVYWYQQSLDQGLQFLIQYYNGEERAKGNILERFSAQQFPDLHSELNLSSLELGDSALYFCASSVRTTGDTIYFGEGSWLTVV.

In this sample, this clone turned up once. The J gene is TRBJ2-5, the V gene TRBV7-8, with 7 bases identical to TRBD2. Trimming removed 0 bases from V and 1 base from J; junction bases left unmatched: 5. Germline CDR1 SGHVS, CDR2 FQNEAQ. The CDR3 is 16 amino acids. CDR3 loop: CASSLAPSGGQETQYF. The CDR3 DNA reads as TGTGCCAGCAGCTTAGCTCCATCGGGAGGCCAAGAGACCCAGTACTTC.

This rearrangement joins TRBV29-1 to TRBJ2-1; no clear D gene. The V gene lost 8 bases and the J gene lost 7 bases, with 18 bases spanning the gap. The CDR3 length is 13 residues. The germline V gene encodes CDR1 SQVTM and CDR2 ANQGSEA. CDR3 sequence reads: CSPRLVNGNEQFF. DNA of the CDR3: TGCAGCCCTCGGCTAGTCAATGGAAATGAGCAGTTCTTC.

The rearrangement links TRBV6-5 to TRBJ2-7; 7 bases fit TRBD1. V lost 2 bases, J lost 3 bases, and 1 base stayed unmatched. Germline CDR1 reads MNHEY; CDR2 reads SVGAGI. The CDR3 runs to 13 residues. This CDR3 reads CASSYRQGYEQYF. The CDR3 nucleotides read TGTGCCAGCAGTTACAGACAGGGCTACGAGCAGTACTTC.

This chain uses TRBV2 with TRBJ2-3; TRBD2 matches at 7 bases. The germline V gene has CDR1 SNHLY and CDR2 FYNNEI. V gave up 3 bases and J gave up 2 bases; unmatched junction bases: 5. This CDR3 spans 15 amino acids. The CDR3 coding sequence is TGTGCCAGCAGTGATCTTAGCGGGTTCACAGATACGCAGTATTTT. Protein product: CASSDLSGFTDTQYF. Full variable domain (remainder filled in from reference TRBV2 and TRBJ2-3): EPEVTQTPSHQVTQMGQEVILRCVPISNHLYFYWYRQILGQKVEFLVSFYNNEISEKSEIFDDQFSVERPDGSNFTLKIRSTKLEDSAMYFCASSDLSGFTDTQYFGPGTRLTVL.

The chain employs TRBV21-1 and TRBJ2-1; TRBD2 is the table's D call, not checked against the DNA. TRBV21-1 is an annotated pseudogene. The CDR3 length is 17 residues. CDR3 nucleotides: TGTGCCAGCAGCAAGCAGATAGCGGGAGGGATGTTCAATGAGCAGTTCTTC. Its translation: CASSKQIAGGMFNEQFF.

The V gene is TRBV15, the J gene TRBJ2-3; D is ambiguous. There are 12 residues in the CDR3. V dropped 8 bases and J dropped 4 bases, with 10 bases sitting between them. Germline assignment: CDR1 LNHNV and CDR2 YYDKDF (reference sequence). The CDR3 region has the DNA TGTGCCACCGGTGGTCAATCAGATACGCAGTATTTT. Translation: CATGGQSDTQYF.

The chain links TRBV9 to TRBJ2-7, with 8 bases aligning to TRBD2. This CDR3 spans 14 amino acids. J lost 7 bases, V lost 3 bases, and 9 bases had no gene match. Germline V gives CDR1 SGDLS, CDR2 YYNGEE. As DNA, the CDR3 is TGTGCCAGCAGCGCCGGGACTAGGCTGCGAGAGCAGTACTTC. Translated: CASSAGTRLREQYF.

The J gene is TRBJ2-3, the V gene TRBV9; 8 nucleotides match TRBD2. The CDR3 runs to 15 residues. From germline, CDR1 is SGDLS and CDR2 YYNGEE. The V gene end was trimmed by 0 bases and the J gene end by 2 bases; junction bases not matched to a gene: 2. The CDR3 here is CASSVVSGDTDTQYF. Written as DNA, the CDR3 is TGTGCCAGCAGCGTAGTTAGCGGGGACACAGATACGCAGTATTTT.

This chain uses TRBV4-2 with TRBJ2-2, with 10 positions matching TRBD2. This CDR3 comprises 16 residues. Germline trimming cut 6 bases from V and 6 bases from J; bases unmatched to any gene: 10. Germline V lookup: CDR1 LGHNA, CDR2 YNFKEQ. The CDR3 DNA reads as TGTGCCAGCAGTCGGAAGCTAGCGGGAGATGCCGGGGAGCTGTTTTTT. The encoded protein is CASSRKLAGDAGELFF.

The chain has TRBV5-1 and TRBJ2-5, with 8 bases that match TRBD2. The CDR3 has 14 residues. From germline, CDR1 is SGHRS and CDR2 YFSETQ. Trimming took 3 bases from V and 1 from J; bases not matched to a gene: 2. CDR3 sequence: CASSSRGGQETQYF. In nucleotides, the CDR3 is TGCGCCAGCAGCTCCCGGGGGGGCCAAGAGACCCAGTACTTC.

This clone was counted only a few times. The chain has TRBV4-2 and TRBJ2-6, with D possibly being TRBD1 (6 bases). Trimming took 3 bases from V and 12 from J, leaving 18 bases between them. Germline V gene data show CDR1 as LGHNA and CDR2 as YNFKEQ. This CDR3 has 15 amino acids. The CDR3 coding sequence is TGTGCCAGCAGCCAGGCGAAAGGGGGATTCGTCGTCCTGACTTTC. Translating gives CASSQAKGGFVVLTF.

CDR3 nucleotide sequence: TGCGCCAGCAGCCAAGAGTGGGAGAAAAGGATCGGGGCCAACGTCCTGACTTTC. This translates into CASSQEWEKRIGANVLTF. This chain links TRBV4-1 with TRBJ2-6; the D gene is possibly TRBD2 (5 bases). The V end lost 0 bases, the J end lost 4 bases, and 16 bases lay between the germline ends. The length of the CDR3 is 18 residues. The V gene's germline CDR1 is MGHRA and CDR2 YSYEKL.

This clone was observed once. V is TRBV6-5 and J is TRBJ2-2; D is possibly TRBD1 or TRBD2 (6 bases each). The CDR3 totals 16 residues. The germline CDR1 and CDR2 sequences are MNHEY and SVGAGI. Deletions cut 0 bases from V and 5 bases from J, with 13 bases between. The CDR3 bases are TGTGCCAGCAGTTACTCGTGGGGGGCGCGAACCGGGGAGCTGTTTTTT. Translating it yields CASSYSWGARTGELFF.

This clone appeared once. This chain joins TRBV4-3 and TRBJ2-1; TRBD2 agrees at 13 bases. V trimming: 8 bases; J trimming: 8 bases; junction bases outside the gene matches: 15. Per the germline V gene, CDR1 is LGHNA and CDR2 is YSLEER. CDR3 length: 17 residues. The CDR3 sequence is CASRRQVGLAGDYEQFF. CDR3 in DNA: TGCGCCAGCCGGAGACAGGTAGGACTAGCGGGAGACTATGAGCAGTTCTTC.

The rearrangement joins TRBV18 to TRBJ2-6; D is unresolved. This CDR3 is built from 17 residues. V was shortened by 1 base and J by 4 bases, with 14 bases between the two germline ends. Germline V lookup: CDR1 KGHSH, CDR2 LQKENI. The CDR3 protein is CASSPLSNSRGANVLTF. The CDR3 DNA follows: TGTGCCAGCTCACCACTGTCGAATAGCAGGGGGGCCAACGTCCTGACTTTC.

On this clone: Germline and junction disagree at one end, which may indicate a read error. The CDR3 loop reads CASSLAPVRVATQYF. CDR3 DNA sequence: TGTGCTAGCAGCTTAGCTCCCGTCAGGGTTGCGACCCAGTACTTC. The V and J genes are TRBV7-7 and TRBJ2-5; TRBD1 is a possible D gene (5 bases). This CDR3 has 15 amino acids. Germline V gene lookup returns CDR1 SSHAT and CDR2 FNYEAQ (reference sequence).

The chain uses TRBV7-2 and TRBJ2-7; D is undetermined. CDR3 length: 13 amino acids. Germline-derived CDR1 and CDR2 are SGHTA and FQGNSA. With 5 bases removed from V and 5 bases from J, the gap between germline ends came to 13 bases. CDR3 nucleotide sequence: TGTGCCAGCAGCCAGGAGCGAGACCACGAGCAGTACTTC. It yields the protein CASSQERDHEQYF. The whole variable domain, remainder taken from reference TRBV7-2 and TRBJ2-7, is GAGVSQSPSNKVTEKGKDVELRCDPISGHTALYWYRQSLGQGLEFLIYFQGNSAPDKSGLPSDRFSAERTGGSVSTLTIQRTQQEDSAVYLCASSQERDHEQYFGPGTRLTVT.